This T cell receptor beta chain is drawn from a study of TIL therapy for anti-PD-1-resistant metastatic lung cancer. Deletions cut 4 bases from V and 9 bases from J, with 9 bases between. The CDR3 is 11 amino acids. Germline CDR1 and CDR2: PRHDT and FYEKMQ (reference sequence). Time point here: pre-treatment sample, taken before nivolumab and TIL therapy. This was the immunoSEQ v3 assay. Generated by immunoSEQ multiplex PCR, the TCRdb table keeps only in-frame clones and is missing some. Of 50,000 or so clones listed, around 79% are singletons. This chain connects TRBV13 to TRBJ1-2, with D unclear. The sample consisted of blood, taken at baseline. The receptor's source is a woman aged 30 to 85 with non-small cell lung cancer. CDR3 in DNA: TGTGCCAGCAGCTCTAGTGACAGCTACACCTTC. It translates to CASSSSDSYTF.